This T cell receptor beta chain comes out of a study of cytomegalovirus exposure and HLA in healthy donors. Findings and caveats of the study: Cytomegalovirus-associated TCR beta chains were listed, numbering 150 to 200. TCR beta chain V- and J-gene trimming was linked, in a later analysis, to a missense variant in DCLRE1C.

PCR was performed using 60 Vbeta and 13 Jbeta primers. In the authors' workflow: A later analysis counted 65 million to 95 million unique TCR beta chains, some 10 million shared. Profiled with immunoSEQ multiplex PCR; TCRdb holds only in-frame clones, not every one. The D gene and trimming were derived from the DNA, and the V and J assignments and clone size from that table. The data hold about 150,000 clones, with 70% to 80% observed a single time. CDR1 MDHEN and CDR2 SYDVKM come from the germline V gene. The V and J ends lost 5 bases and 9 bases, in that order; junction bases with no gene match: 14. This CDR3 has 16 amino acids. For this clone: Its target is not known.

Each donor was healthy, and each was a bone marrow donor. The sequenced material came from PBMCs. The receptor was isolated from a woman aged 25 to 39 in good health and CMV-seropositive. The chain is built from TRBV28 and TRBJ2-1; TRBD2 matches 9 bases. The CDR3 DNA is TGTGCCAGCAGTACGAGACTAGCGGTTGATTCTCGTGAGCAGTTCTTC. Translated, it gives CASSTRLAVDSREQFF.